This passage covers 7 T cell receptor beta chains from one sample sequenced in a study of shared clonotypes between healthy human individuals. Repertoires were generated with immunoSEQ multiplex PCR, while TCRdb's copy carries only in-frame clones and drops some. The table includes about 110,000 clones, 55% to 80% detected once. Sequenced input: memory CD8+ T cells sorted from blood. Subset denoted: CD45RO+ cells pooled with CCR7-negative TemRA cells. The receptors originated from a woman aged 25-40 years in good health.

The rearrangement links TRBV7-2 to TRBJ2-1; TRBD2 aligns across 10 bases. V lost 5 bases and J lost 12; bases outside the gene matches: 7. Germline V lookup: CDR1 SGHTA, CDR2 FQGNSA. The CDR3 is 13 amino acids. The CDR3 DNA follows: TGTGCCAGCAGCCCGGGACTAGCGTTCGGGCAGTTCTTC. Translated, it gives CASSPGLAFGQFF. Supplemented by reference TRBV7-2 and TRBJ2-1, the full variable domain reads GAGVSQSPSNKVTEKGKDVELRCDPISGHTALYWYRQSLGQGLEFLIYFQGNSAPDKSGLPSDRFSAERTGGSVSTLTIQRTQQEDSAVYLCASSPGLAFGQFFGPGTRLTVL.

For this clone: This sample also contains other DNA sequences that code for the same CDR3. The J gene is TRBJ2-7, the V gene TRBV19; the match to TRBD2 covers 8 bases. The germline gives CDR1 LNHDA, CDR2 SQIVND (reference sequence). CDR3 length equals 14 residues. V lost 2 bases and J lost 2; bases outside the gene matches: 2. The CDR3 bases are TGTGCCAGTAGTATAACTAGCGGCACCTACGAGCAGTACTTC. Its protein is CASSITSGTYEQYF.

By its share, this clone is medium-sized (0.01 to 0.1%). V is TRBV6-1 and J is TRBJ2-6; tentatively, D is TRBD1 or TRBD2 (6 bases each). The V and J ends lost 1 base and 0 bases respectively, with 10 bases between them. CDR3 length equals 17 residues. CDR1 is MNHNS, CDR2 SASEGT, per germline. The CDR3 protein is CASSEVGGGSGANVLTF. The CDR3 DNA reads as TGTGCCAGCAGTGAAGTCGGGGGCGGCTCTGGGGCCAACGTCCTGACTTTC.

The chain recombines TRBV10-1 with TRBJ2-7; TRBD2 might be the D (5 bases). Trimming left V 6 bases short and J 1 base short, with 22 bases between. The germline CDR1 and CDR2 sequences are WNHNN and SYGVQD (reference sequence). The CDR3 has 17 residues. As DNA, the CDR3 is TGCGCCAGCAGCGAACTGAAGGAGGTAGACAATTCCTACGAGCAGTACTTC. Amino acids: CASSELKEVDNSYEQYF.

Comments on this clone: This likely comes from a read error, as the CDR3 has no conserved phenylalanine or tryptophan at its end. No DNA is shown, since the ends of the CDR3 on it are uncertain; the CDR3 is the one TCRdb lists. The chain links TRBV20-1 to TRBJ1-5; TRBD1 is the table's D call, not checked against the DNA. In germline, CDR1 is DFQATT, CDR2 SNEGSKA (reference sequence). The CDR3 length is 11 residues, termini included. The CDR3 region is CSARIGTASLL.

The J gene is TRBJ2-7, the V gene TRBV27; D gene ambiguous. Looked up from germline, CDR1 is MNHEY and CDR2 is SMNVEV (reference sequence). V dropped 5 bases and J dropped 2 bases, with 16 bases sitting between them. This CDR3 is built from 15 residues. CDR3 sequence reads: CASSPFSLSAYEQYF. CDR3 DNA sequence: TGTGCCAGCAGTCCATTTAGTCTGTCAGCCTACGAGCAGTACTTC.

The chain joins TRBV2 to TRBJ2-5, with 10 bases identical to TRBD1. TRBJ2-7 matches the DNA end more closely, so the J call is doubtful. CDR1 and CDR2 from the germline V gene are SNHLY and FYNNEI. The length of the CDR3 is 13 residues. As DNA, the CDR3 is TGTGCCAGCAGTGAAGGGACAGGGGGCGAGCAGTACTTC. It specifies CASSEGTGGEQYF.